One and the same sample provided the 24 T cell receptor beta chains below, sequenced in a study of cytomegalovirus exposure and HLA in healthy donors. Primers: 60 Vbeta forward and 13 Jbeta reverse. Clones were sequenced by immunoSEQ multiplex PCR, and TCRdb holds only the in-frame ones, with some missing. The sample has 40,000 to 60,000 clones. The specimen was PBMCs. The receptors were gathered from a female donor in good health and CMV-seronegative.

CDR3 residues: CASSSGLAGLTDTQYF. The CDR3 DNA follows: TGTGCCAGCAGCTCGGGACTAGCGGGGCTCACAGATACGCAGTATTTT. The chain is built from TRBV13 and TRBJ2-3, with TRBD2 matching 13 bases. CDR3 length equals 16 residues. V was pared by 4 bases and J by 2 bases, with 3 bases of the junction left unmatched. Germline CDR1 reads PRHDT; CDR2 reads FYEKMQ (reference sequence).

The gene calls are TRBV6-5 and TRBJ1-2, with a tentative D call TRBD1 (5 bases). Per the germline V gene, CDR1 is MNHEY and CDR2 is SVGAGI. The CDR3 contains 15 residues. Trimming cost V 7 bases and J 0 bases, with 15 bases left between them. CDR3 protein: CASTKGREANYGYTF. The CDR3 nucleotides read TGTGCCAGCACGAAGGGGCGGGAAGCTAACTATGGCTACACCTTC.

The CDR3 spells CSARPITEAFF. In DNA, the CDR3 is TGCAGTGCTAGACCTATAACTGAAGCTTTCTTT. This sequence joins TRBV20-1 and TRBJ1-1; D gene uncertain. V shed 2 bases and J shed 5 bases, with 6 bases lying between them. Germline V gives CDR1 DFQATT, CDR2 SNEGSKA (reference sequence). There are 11 residues in the CDR3.

The chain uses TRBV18 and TRBJ1-1; D is unclear. V was cut by 6 bases and J by 8 bases, with 13 bases left in between. The germline V gene has CDR1 KGHSH and CDR2 LQKENI. The CDR3 loop spans 12 amino acids. CDR3 coding DNA: TGTGCCAGCTCTCAGTTAGGAGGGGAAGCTTTCTTT. The encoded protein is CASSQLGGEAFF. The variable domain in full, completed from reference TRBV18 and TRBJ1-1, reads NAGVMQNPRHLVRRRGQEARLRCSPMKGHSHVYWYRQLPEEGLKFMVYLQKENIIDESGMPKERFSAEFPKEGPSILRIQQVVRGDSAAYFCASSQLGGEAFFGQGTRLTVV.

In DNA, the CDR3 is TGTGCCAGCAGTGAACTTAGGGGGCGATTGGGCACAGATACGCAGTATTTT. Protein: CASSELRGRLGTDTQYF. This chain connects TRBV6-1 to TRBJ2-3; TRBD1 agrees at 7 bases. CDR1 and CDR2 from the germline V gene are MNHNS and SASEGT. The CDR3 contains 17 residues. Trimming took 2 bases from V and 1 from J; bases not matched to a gene: 9.

The genes are TRBV5-6 and TRBJ2-7; 8 positions agree with TRBD2. There are 14 residues in the CDR3. Trimming at V came to 4 bases and at J to 1 base, leaving 4 bases not matched to a gene. Germline values: CDR1 SGHDT, CDR2 YYEEEE. The CDR3 is CASSTGTSSYEQYF. The CDR3 DNA follows: TGTGCCAGCAGCACCGGGACTAGTTCCTACGAGCAGTACTTC.

The chain recombines TRBV25-1 with TRBJ1-2; possible D gene TRBD1, 6 bases. The V end lost 1 base, the J end lost 5 bases, and 17 bases lay between the germline ends. CDR1 is MGHDK, CDR2 SYGVNS, per germline. The CDR3 covers 16 residues. CDR3 in DNA: TGTGCCAGCAGTGAATTCGGTACACCAGGGGCTTATGGCTACACCTTC. It yields the protein CASSEFGTPGAYGYTF.

The chain is built from TRBV18 and TRBJ2-3; TRBD1 is a possible D gene (6 bases). The V gene lost 0 bases and the J gene lost 4 bases, with 14 bases spanning the gap. This CDR3 is 16 amino acids long. Germline lookup yields CDR1 KGHSH and CDR2 LQKENI. The CDR3 coding sequence is TGTGCCAGCTCACCACCGAAAACAGGGATTTCAGATACGCAGTATTTT. Its protein is CASSPPKTGISDTQYF.

The rearrangement links TRBV7-2 to TRBJ2-7; no firm D call. The CDR3 totals 12 residues. CDR1 and CDR2 from the germline V gene are SGHTA and FQGNSA. The V end was cut by 5 bases, the J end by 3 bases, with 8 bases between. The CDR3 sequence is CASSPTSYEQYF. As DNA, the CDR3 is TGTGCCAGCAGCCCCACGAGCTACGAGCAGTACTTC.

V usage is TRBV11-1 and J usage is TRBJ2-7; TRBD1 aligns across 11 bases. Trimming took 1 base from V and 5 from J; bases not matched to a gene: 1. The CDR3 has 14 amino acids. The germline CDR1 and CDR2 sequences are SGHAT and FQDESV (reference sequence). The CDR3: CASSLGTGGHEQYF. CDR3 DNA sequence: TGTGCCAGCAGCTTAGGGACAGGGGGCCACGAGCAGTACTTC.

The chain joins TRBV4-1 to TRBJ2-7; 9 positions match TRBD1. CDR3 size: 14 residues. J lost 3 bases, V lost 4 bases, and 4 bases had no gene match. Germline CDR1 reads MGHRA; CDR2 reads YSYEKL. The CDR3 DNA reads as TGCGCCAGCAGCCTAAGGGACAGGGTCTACGAGCAGTACTTC. Its translation is CASSLRDRVYEQYF.

A word on this clone: Other DNA sequences in this sample translate to the same CDR3. The chain is built from TRBV4-3 and TRBJ1-1; no reliable D call. Germline lookup yields CDR1 LGHNA and CDR2 YSLEER. This CDR3 region has 13 residues. Trimming left V 0 bases short and J 1 base short, with 3 bases between. Written as DNA, the CDR3 is TGCGCCAGCAGCCAAGATCGGAACACTGAAGCTTTCTTT. Its translation: CASSQDRNTEAFF.

V gene TRBV4-2 combines with J gene TRBJ1-5; D is ambiguous. V shed 0 bases and J shed 4 bases, with 10 bases lying between them. CDR1 is LGHNA, CDR2 YNFKEQ, per germline. The CDR3 totals 15 residues. The CDR3 DNA reads TGTGCCAGCAGCCAAGATACCGGGGTTAATCAGCCCCAGCATTTT. This codes for CASSQDTGVNQPQHF.

V is TRBV7-9 and J is TRBJ2-3; 11 bases match TRBD1. The CDR3 runs 17 residues. From germline, CDR1 is SEHNR and CDR2 FQNEAQ (reference sequence). Losses at the gene ends were 5 bases for V and 5 bases for J; bases not matched to a gene: 12. The CDR3 is CASSKLSRTGGRDTQYF. The DNA for the CDR3 is TGTGCCAGCAGCAAACTAAGCCGGACAGGGGGCCGAGATACGCAGTATTTT.

The V gene is TRBV30, the J gene TRBJ2-3, with 10 bases that match TRBD1. This CDR3 has 15 amino acids. The J segment lost 5 bases and the V segment lost 8 bases, leaving 13 bases of the junction unmatched. The germline V gene has CDR1 GTSNPN and CDR2 SVGIG (reference sequence). CDR3 amino acids: CARGLGQGVGDTQYF. DNA for the CDR3: TGTGCCCGCGGACTCGGACAGGGGGTGGGAGATACGCAGTATTTT. Filled out from reference TRBV30 and TRBJ2-3, the complete variable domain reads SQTIHQWPATLVQPVGSPLSLECTVEGTSNPNLYWYRQAAGRGLQLLFYSVGIGQISSEVPQNLSASRPQDRQFILSSKKLLLSDSGFYLCARGLGQGVGDTQYFGPGTRLTVL.

The CDR3 DNA follows: TGTGCCAGCAGCCACGGACAGGGAAGCTCCTACGAGCAGTACTTC. Its protein product is CASSHGQGSSYEQYF. This chain joins TRBV9 and TRBJ2-7; 8 bases match TRBD1. Germline V gene data show CDR1 as SGDLS and CDR2 as YYNGEE. The CDR3 consists of 15 residues. V lost 4 bases, J lost 0 bases, and 6 bases stayed unmatched.

The chain is built from TRBV4-1 and TRBJ2-3; no reliable D call. This CDR3 is 15 amino acids long. V was trimmed by 0 bases and J by 2 bases, leaving 9 bases between them. CDR1 and CDR2 (germline): MGHRA, YSYEKL. CDR3 loop: CASSQEDWATDTQYF. Written as DNA, the CDR3 is TGCGCCAGCAGCCAAGAAGATTGGGCCACAGATACGCAGTATTTT.

The V call is TRBV30, the J call TRBJ2-3; no firm D call. This CDR3 is 13 amino acids long. Trimming pared 2 bases from V and 5 bases from J, leaving 11 bases between. Germline V gene data show CDR1 as GTSNPN and CDR2 as SVGIG (reference sequence). CDR3 DNA sequence: TGTGCCTGGAGTTCGAGCGTCGGAGATACGCAGTATTTT. Its protein product is CAWSSSVGDTQYF.

The rearrangement links TRBV7-2 to TRBJ1-2, with no clear D. CDR1 is SGHTA and CDR2 is FQGNSA in the germline V gene. The CDR3 loop spans 13 amino acids. V dropped 1 base and J dropped 8 bases, with 11 bases sitting between them. CDR3 protein: CASSLVHGDGYTF. For the CDR3, the DNA is TGTGCCAGCAGCTTAGTGCACGGAGACGGCTACACCTTC. Filled out from reference TRBV7-2 and TRBJ1-2, the complete variable domain reads GAGVSQSPSNKVTEKGKDVELRCDPISGHTALYWYRQSLGQGLEFLIYFQGNSAPDKSGLPSDRFSAERTGGSVSTLTIQRTQQEDSAVYLCASSLVHGDGYTFGSGTRLTVV.

The chain combines TRBV15 with TRBJ1-1; 9 bases are a match to TRBD1. This CDR3 is 17 amino acids long. CDR1 LNHNV and CDR2 YYDKDF come from the germline V gene (reference sequence). Trimming removed 1 base from V and 0 bases from J; junction bases left unmatched: 6. The CDR3 DNA sequence: TGTGCCACCAGCAGAGGTGGGACAGGGTTTCTGAACACTGAAGCTTTCTTT. As protein: CATSRGGTGFLNTEAFF.

The chain combines TRBV5-6 with TRBJ2-7, with 10 bases aligning to TRBD1. The CDR3 length is 15 residues. Losses at the gene ends were 2 bases for V and 2 bases for J; bases not matched to a gene: 4. Germline-derived CDR1 and CDR2 are SGHDT and YYEEEE. CDR3 in DNA: TGTGCCAGCAGCTTCTCAGGACAGGGGGCCTACGAGCAGTACTTC. Translated: CASSFSGQGAYEQYF.

The chain is built from TRBV7-2 and TRBJ2-7; 9 nucleotides align to TRBD2. V was pared by 5 bases and J by 3 bases, with 11 bases of the junction left unmatched. The CDR3 is 16 residues long. Germline CDR1 reads SGHTA; CDR2 reads FQGNSA. CDR3: CASSLSPTSGGYEQYF. CDR3 DNA sequence: TGTGCCAGCAGCCTTTCCCCGACTAGCGGAGGCTACGAGCAGTACTTC.

This CDR3 is CASSPSSDAYNEQFF. The CDR3, as DNA: TGCGCCAGCAGCCCTAGCTCCGATGCTTACAATGAGCAGTTCTTC. The gene calls are TRBV4-3 and TRBJ2-1, with D perhaps TRBD2 (5 bases). CDR3 size: 15 residues. V lost 4 bases and J lost 4, with 14 bases in between. Germline V gene sequence: CDR1 LGHNA, CDR2 YSLEER.

V gene TRBV14 combines with J gene TRBJ1-3, with unresolved D. CDR3 length: 14 amino acids. Germline CDR1 and CDR2: SGHDN and FVKESK. Trimming stripped 1 base from V and 3 bases from J, with 7 bases between. The CDR3 here is CASSQVAFGNTIYF. The CDR3 nucleotides are TGTGCCAGCAGCCAAGTAGCCTTTGGAAACACCATATATTTT.